Below are 18 T cell receptor beta chains sequenced from a single sample in a study of tumour-infiltrating T cells in Burkitt lymphoma. The table came from immunoSEQ multiplex PCR; TCRdb's copy has only in-frame clones and leaves some out. This table holds 4,000 or so clones, approximately 16% found once. Sequencing was performed on tumor tissue. These receptors were taken from a human donor with diffuse large B-cell lymphoma. Some clones in this sample may be carry-over from other donors' samples.

In its sample, this clone was seen a few times. The chain links TRBV2 to TRBJ2-6; 9 positions match TRBD1. The CDR3 totals 15 residues. Trimming cost V 7 bases and J 5 bases; bases outside gene matches: 6. Germline CDR1 reads SNHLY; CDR2 reads FYNNEI. CDR3 nucleotides: TGTGCCAGCAAGACAGGGGGAGGTCGGGCCAACGTCCTGACTTTC. Encoded protein: CASKTGGGRANVLTF.

The chain combines TRBV6-1 with TRBJ1-1; 7 positions agree with TRBD1. The CDR3 consists of 13 residues. Germline values: CDR1 MNHNS, CDR2 SASEGT. V shed 11 bases, J shed 4 bases, and the junction held 10 bases outside the gene matches. The CDR3 DNA follows: TGTGCCGTCTACAGGGGCGGGAGCACTGAAGCTTTCTTT. Its translation: CAVYRGGSTEAFF.

V is TRBV4-2 and J is TRBJ2-6, with unresolved D. This CDR3 spans 17 amino acids. The V gene's germline CDR1 is LGHNA and CDR2 YNFKEQ. Trimming removed 3 bases at V and 1 base at J, with 13 bases between. The chain's CDR3 is CASSQESVVSGANVLTF. CDR3 DNA sequence: TGTGCCAGCAGCCAGGAGTCCGTAGTTTCTGGGGCCAACGTCCTGACTTTC.

In this sample, this clone turned up a few times. The chain's CDR3 is CAWSEGFGDTQYF. CDR3 bases: TGTGCCTGGTCAGAAGGCTTCGGTGATACGCAGTATTTT. J is TRBJ2-3 and V is TRBV30, with D unclear. The V end was cut by 5 bases, the J end by 6 bases, with 15 bases between. The CDR3 has 13 residues. Germline V gene sequence: CDR1 GTSNPN, CDR2 SVGIG (reference sequence).

The V call is TRBV5-1, the J call TRBJ2-3; 9 bases are a match to TRBD1. Germline CDR1 and CDR2: SGHRS and YFSETQ. This CDR3 comprises 15 residues. The V gene end was trimmed by 2 bases and the J gene end by 4 bases; junction bases not matched to a gene: 5. This CDR3 reads CASSLSGQGPDTQYF. CDR3 bases: TGCGCCAGCAGCTTAAGCGGACAGGGGCCAGATACGCAGTATTTT.

The genes are TRBV7-9 and TRBJ2-5; D possibly corresponds to TRBD2 (6 bases). The CDR3 runs to 14 residues. V lost 5 bases and J lost 6, with 16 bases in between. The germline V gene encodes CDR1 SEHNR and CDR2 FQNEAQ (reference sequence). CDR3 sequence (DNA): TGTGCCAGCAGCCTCACGGAGGGTACCCAGACCCAGTACTTC. This gives the protein CASSLTEGTQTQYF.

This clone has more than one count but fewer than ten. The J gene is TRBJ2-7, the V gene TRBV11-1; D remains ambiguous. The V end was cut by 5 bases, the J end by 4 bases, with 6 bases between. The CDR3 spans 11 residues. Per the germline V gene, CDR1 is SGHAT and CDR2 is FQDESV (reference sequence). DNA for the CDR3: TGTGCCAGCAGCCAGAAGTACGAGCAGTACTTC. This gives the protein CASSQKYEQYF.

The rearrangement joins TRBV29-1 to TRBJ1-1; 8 bases map to TRBD1. V lost 4 bases to trimming and J lost 6 bases; unmatched junction nucleotides: 10. The CDR3 covers 14 residues. Germline CDR1 is SQVTM and CDR2 is ANQGSEA. CDR3 sequence (DNA): TGCAGCGTTGTAGTTGACAGGGGTACCCCTGAAGCTTTCTTT. It specifies CSVVVDRGTPEAFF.

This clone has just a few counts. The chain carries TRBV2 and TRBJ2-5; D is possibly TRBD1 (6 bases). Germline V gene data show CDR1 as SNHLY and CDR2 as FYNNEI. V gave up 7 bases and J gave up 1 base, with 13 bases separating them. The CDR3 length is 14 residues. CDR3: CASNNRAGQETQYF. DNA for the CDR3: TGTGCCAGCAATAACAGGGCAGGCCAAGAGACCCAGTACTTC.

V is TRBV11-3 and J is TRBJ1-4, with D unclear. V lost 5 bases to trimming and J lost 2 bases, with 12 bases between them. The CDR3 is 15 amino acids. Germline values: CDR1 SGHNT, CDR2 YENEEA. The CDR3 bases are TGTGCCAGCAGCCTATATCCGGGGACTAATGAAAAACTGTTTTTT. Protein sequence: CASSLYPGTNEKLFF.

This clone has only a few counts. The rearrangement joins TRBV10-3 to TRBJ1-5; 7 nucleotides align to TRBD1. CDR1 is ENHRY, CDR2 SYGVKD, per germline. V shed 3 bases, J shed 7 bases, and the junction held 15 bases outside the gene matches. The CDR3 extends over 17 amino acids. CDR3 residues: CAISDPQGPSSRQPQHF. The CDR3 nucleotides read TGTGCCATCAGTGACCCACAGGGGCCGTCGTCAAGGCAGCCCCAGCATTTT.

A few counts support this clone. This chain links TRBV6-5 with TRBJ2-2, with a tentative D call TRBD2 (5 bases). The V gene lost 2 bases and the J gene lost 4 bases, with 8 bases spanning the gap. Germline CDR1 reads MNHEY; CDR2 reads SVGAGI. The CDR3 has 14 residues. CDR3 protein: CASSYIGSTGELFF. For the CDR3, the DNA is TGTGCCAGCAGTTACATTGGGAGCACCGGGGAGCTGTTTTTT.

This clone was detected a few times. The genes are TRBV7-2 and TRBJ2-1; D could derive from TRBD1 or TRBD2 (5 bases each). The CDR3 sequence is 19 residues long. CDR1 SGHTA and CDR2 FQGNSA come from the germline V gene. V was trimmed by 0 bases and J by 6 bases, leaving 24 bases between them. DNA of the CDR3: TGTGCCAGCAGCTTAGCGTCCCAAGCTGGGACGTCCCCCGCCAATGAGCAGTTCTTC. Its translation: CASSLASQAGTSPANEQFF.

The table lists this clone with a few counts. The genes are TRBV6-5 and TRBJ1-2; a possible D gene is TRBD1 (6 bases). The CDR3 runs to 12 residues. Trimming pared 2 bases from V and 10 bases from J, leaving 11 bases between. CDR1 and CDR2 from the germline V gene are MNHEY and SVGAGI. CDR3 region: CASSYKPGAYTF. The CDR3 region has the DNA TGTGCCAGCAGTTACAAGCCAGGGGCCTACACCTTC.

This clone was counted between two and nine times. This sequence joins TRBV7-9 and TRBJ1-4, with D possibly matching TRBD1 (6 bases). The CDR3 runs 18 residues. With 1 base removed from V and 7 bases from J, the gap between germline ends came to 22 bases. Germline V CDR1 and CDR2: SEHNR, FQNEAQ (reference sequence). The CDR3 DNA is TGTGCCAGCAGCTTAGTGGGGGCCTCGTACAGGGACCTTGAAAAACTGTTTTTT. Protein sequence: CASSLVGASYRDLEKLFF.

The V call is TRBV7-2, the J call TRBJ1-4, with D uncertain. The CDR3 is 13 amino acids. Germline assignment: CDR1 SGHTA and CDR2 FQGNSA. V lost 1 base and J 7 bases, leaving 7 bases between the germline ends. The DNA of the CDR3 is TGTGCCAGCAGCTTAGAGGAAGGTGAAAAACTGTTTTTT. It is translated as CASSLEEGEKLFF. Using reference TRBV7-2 and TRBJ1-4 for the parts outside the CDR3, the full variable domain is GAGVSQSPSNKVTEKGKDVELRCDPISGHTALYWYRQSLGQGLEFLIYFQGNSAPDKSGLPSDRFSAERTGGSVSTLTIQRTQQEDSAVYLCASSLEEGEKLFFGSGTQLSVL.

CDR3 protein: CASSGERGRVYQPQHF. The CDR3 coding sequence is TGTGCCAGCAGCGGGGAAAGGGGACGGGTCTATCAGCCCCAGCATTTT. This rearrangement joins TRBV9 to TRBJ1-5; maybe TRBD1 (5 bases). CDR3 length: 16 amino acids. Trimming left V 3 bases short and J 5 bases short, with 18 bases between. Per germline, CDR1 SGDLS and CDR2 YYNGEE.

The chain combines TRBV30 with TRBJ1-1, with 7 bases that match TRBD1. CDR1 is GTSNPN and CDR2 is SVGIG in the germline V gene (reference sequence). The trim removed 0 bases at V and 8 bases at J, leaving 3 bases unmatched. The CDR3 totals 12 residues. The CDR3 DNA sequence: TGTGCCTGGAGTGTAGGCAGGGGGGAAGCTTTCTTT. Translation: CAWSVGRGEAFF.